This T cell receptor beta chain comes out of a study of beta chain features in type 1 diabetes. General study findings and limits: Relative to healthy donors, patients appeared to have naive, central memory and Treg TCRB repertoires that were more similar.

Remarks on this clone: The target antigen is unknown.

The sequenced template was cDNA made from the entire isolated RNA. Generated by immunoSEQ multiplex PCR, the TCRdb table keeps only in-frame clones and is missing some. In the table there are some 500,000 clones, roughly 10% of which are singletons. Per the germline V gene, CDR1 is SGHDN and CDR2 is FVKESK. CDR3 size: 15 residues. The J segment lost 0 bases and the V segment lost 4 bases, leaving 3 bases of the junction unmatched. This TCR came from a woman under 30 in good health. Material for sequencing was naive CD4+ T cells from blood. V usage is TRBV14 and J usage is TRBJ2-3; 8 bases are shared with TRBD1. CDR3 residues: CASSPGQGSTDTQYF. The CDR3 DNA reads as TGTGCCAGCAGCCCAGGACAGGGAAGCACAGATACGCAGTATTTT.